The clone carrying this TCR beta chain came up many times. What it binds is unknown. Amplified TCR beta CDR3 regions derived from RNA transcripts. Primed by the HTBI set, a first-round RT-PCR was run on the TCR CDR3. Via MiXCR, TCRdb re-called the multiplex PCR reads, giving one row per CDR3 protein. The sample has about 590,000 distinct CDR3 sequences, 13% to 15% seen once. The sample comes from a study of T cells in Graves' hyperthyroidism and ophthalmopathy. Findings and limits, study-wide: Patients with ophthalmopathy were separated from those with stable hyperthyroidism by a 13 V-J model. Blood shared most expanded thyroid clonotypes above 0.001. Median prediction lead before ophthalmopathy onset was 6.5 months with the model.

On the basis of clinical symptoms, serum thyroxine and TRAb, thyroid ultrasound and orbital computed tomography, diagnoses were made. This CDR3 comprises 13 residues. The germline V gene has CDR1 DFQATT and CDR2 SNEGSKA (reference sequence). V shed 6 bases, J shed 4 bases, and the junction held 4 bases outside the gene matches. This clonotype was obtained from a woman in her late teens or twenties with Graves' ophthalmopathy. The chain has TRBV20-1 and TRBJ2-7, with 12 bases lining up with TRBD2. The sequencing sample was made of blood. In DNA, the CDR3 is TGCAGTGCCCCCGGGACTAGCGGGTACGAGCAGTACTTC. This codes for CSAPGTSGYEQYF.